A single sample is the source of the 6 T cell receptor beta chains below, sequenced in a study of Graves' ophthalmopathy and Graves' hyperthyroidism. Amplification targeted the TCR beta CDR3 regions, with RNA transcripts as the source material. The first round was an RT-PCR with HTBI primers, and the second round was a multiplex PCR. Using its own MiXCR run on the multiplex PCR reads, TCRdb lists one record per CDR3 protein. This sample has hundreds of thousands of distinct CDR3 sequences; approximately 21% occur once, and the top ten carry approximately 3%. Sequencing was carried out using peripheral blood. All receptors come from a woman between 18 and 29 years old with stable Graves' hyperthyroidism.

The sample holds many counts of this clonotype. The rearrangement joins TRBV5-1 to TRBJ2-7, with 7 bases that match TRBD2. Trimming took 4 bases from V and 0 from J; bases not matched to a gene: 7. Germline V gene data show CDR1 as SGHRS and CDR2 as YFSETQ. This CDR3 is 15 amino acids long. CDR3 coding DNA: TGCGCCAGCAGCCCTCGGACTAGTATCTCCTACGAGCAGTACTTC. Its translation: CASSPRTSISYEQYF.

There are many counts of this clonotype. CDR3 loop: CASSLFQNTEAFF. CDR3 DNA sequence: TGTGCCAGCAGTTTATTCCAAAACACTGAAGCTTTCTTT. The chain employs TRBV28 and TRBJ1-1, with unresolved D. V lost 1 base and J 2 bases, leaving 5 bases between the germline ends. Germline V gene data show CDR1 as MDHEN and CDR2 as SYDVKM. This CDR3 is built from 13 residues.

This clonotype has a count of ten or more. The V gene is TRBV28, the J gene TRBJ1-1; 9 bases are a match to TRBD1. CDR1 is MDHEN, CDR2 SYDVKM, per germline. This CDR3 comprises 14 residues. The ends lost 10 bases at V and 5 bases at J; junction bases unmatched: 11. The CDR3 spells CATRQGGDATEAFF. The CDR3, as DNA: TGTGCCACCAGACAGGGGGGGGACGCTACTGAAGCTTTCTTT. The whole variable domain, filled in from reference TRBV28 and TRBJ1-1, reads DVKVTQSSRYLVKRTGEKVFLECVQDMDHENMFWYRQDPGLGLRLIYFSYDVKMKEKGDIPEGYSVSREKKERFSLILESASTNQTSMYLCATRQGGDATEAFFGQGTRLTVV.

In DNA, the CDR3 is TGCGCCAGCAGCCCCGAGGGACGGGAGGAGGAGACCCAGTACTTC. This translates into CASSPEGREEETQYF. V usage is TRBV4-1 and J usage is TRBJ2-5; 7 positions agree with TRBD2. The germline V gene encodes CDR1 MGHRA and CDR2 YSYEKL. This CDR3 has 15 amino acids. Germline trimming cut 4 bases from V and 5 bases from J; bases unmatched to any gene: 10.

There are many counts of this clonotype. This chain connects TRBV20-1 to TRBJ2-5; TRBD2 aligns across 12 bases. Germline V gene data show CDR1 as DFQATT and CDR2 as SNEGSKA (reference sequence). This CDR3 spans 16 amino acids. Trimming took 2 bases from V and 5 from J; bases not matched to a gene: 9. The DNA for the CDR3 is TGCAGTGCTAGAAGGCTAGCGGGAGGGCAGGTGGAGACCCAGTACTTC. Protein: CSARRLAGGQVETQYF.

This clonotype was counted a few times. V usage is TRBV18 and J usage is TRBJ2-2; D remains ambiguous. The V end lost 2 bases, the J end lost 4 bases, and 8 bases lay between the germline ends. Germline V CDR1 and CDR2: KGHSH, LQKENI. CDR3 length: 14 residues. The CDR3 protein is CASSPNPATGELFF. CDR3 nucleotide sequence: TGTGCCAGCTCACCAAACCCGGCCACCGGGGAGCTGTTTTTT.